The rows below give T cell receptor beta chains drawn from one sample of a study of T cell repertoires in cytomegalovirus infection. MiXCR, run by TCRdb on the reads, gives a single entry per CDR3 protein. The data show fewer than 300,000 distinct CDR3 sequences, about 25% seen once. The sample taken for sequencing was PBMCs. Receptor source: a human donor in good health (CMV status not recorded). Some clones in this sample may be carry-over from other donors' samples. CDR3s include the opening cysteine and the closing phenylalanine or tryptophan. Each record gives: D gene, V gene, J gene, clone size, CDR3 protein, CDR3 DNA. A D gene is named only where the DNA matches it firmly. The listing skips clone size in some rows; elsewhere it reads once, few, many or a size class.

NA	TRBV20-1	TRBJ2-5	NA	CSASRIRTTETQYF	TGCAGTGCTAGCCGGATTAGAACCACCGAGACCCAGTACTTC
TRBD1	TRBV19	TRBJ2-6	few	CASTQQGVGSGANVLTF	TGTGCCAGTACCCAACAGGGGGTTGGCTCTGGGGCCAACGTCCTGACTTTC
NA	TRBV11-2	TRBJ2-7	NA	CASSLGQPGYEQYF	TGTGCCAGCAGCTTAGGACAACCAGGGTACGAGCAGTACTTC
TRBD2	TRBV14	TRBJ2-3	many	CASSQFSLAVRNTQYF	TGTGCCAGCAGCCAATTTTCGCTAGCGGTGAGAAATACGCAGTATTTT
NA	TRBV20-1	TRBJ1-1	few	CSARFINTEAFF	TGCAGTGCTAGGTTTATTAACACTGAAGCTTTCTTT
NA	TRBV28	TRBJ2-7	NA	CASSRHSRGNEQYF	TGTGCCAGCAGTCGCCATTCCAGGGGTAACGAGCAGTACTTC
TRBD1	TRBV28	TRBJ2-7	many	CASSTTGDGSYEQYF	TGTGCCAGCAGTACTACAGGGGACGGGTCCTACGAGCAGTACTTC
NA	TRBV28	TRBJ2-7	NA	CASSLRGFSYEQYF	TGTGCCAGCAGTTTAAGGGGGTTCTCCTACGAGCAGTACTTC
NA	TRBV4-2	TRBJ2-5	NA	CASSQDGRLSKTQYF	TGTGCCAGCAGCCAAGATGGTCGACTATCGAAGACCCAGTACTTC
NA	TRBV20-1	TRBJ1-5	NA	CSARVWSQPQHF	TGCAGTGCTAGAGTGTGGTCTCAGCCCCAGCATTTT
NA	TRBV20-1	TRBJ2-3	NA	CSAFRDLGDTQYF	TGCAGTGCTTTCCGGGACTTGGGGGATACGCAGTATTTT
NA	TRBV6-1	TRBJ2-3	NA	CASSEERGYTQYF	TGTGCCAGCAGTGAAGAGAGAGGCTATACGCAGTATTTT
TRBD1	TRBV7-2	TRBJ1-2	few	CASSRVTGGNYGYTF	TGTGCCAGCAGCCGGGTCACAGGGGGCAACTATGGCTACACCTTC
NA	TRBV29-1	TRBJ2-3	NA	CSVCVSTDTQYF	TGCAGCGTTTGTGTTAGCACAGATACGCAGTATTTT